These T cell receptor beta chains were read from a single sample in a study of response to subunit inactivated influenza vaccine. TCRdb re-analysed the RT-PCR reads in MiXCR, keeping a single row per CDR3 protein. Among 500,000 to 600,000 distinct CDR3 sequences, around 13% were seen once, and the ten largest hold more than 9.5%. Sequenced here: PBMCs from blood, sampled roughly 13 days after vaccination. These receptors all come from a man in his fifties or sixties who received an inactivated influenza vaccine. Each CDR3 is given with its conserved first and last residue. Each record gives: J gene, D gene, clone size, V gene, CDR3 DNA, CDR3 protein. The D gene is left open where the match is weak. Rows may omit the clone size; those that give it use once, few, many or a size class.

TRBJ1-1 NA NA TRBV15 TGTGCCACCAGCAGACAGGGGTCGTCTGAAGCTTTCTTT CATSRQGSSEAFF
TRBJ2-2 TRBD2 NA TRBV20-1 TGCAGTGCTAGATCGTCTAGCGGGCGGATCTGGAACACCGGGGAGCTGTTTTTT CSARSSSGRIWNTGELFF
TRBJ2-2 TRBD2 NA TRBV4-2 TGTGCCAGCAGCTTTCCCTCCGGGAGGGCCCTCACCGGGGAGCTGTTTTTT CASSFPSGRALTGELFF
TRBJ1-2 NA NA TRBV6-5 TGTGCCAGCAGTTACGGGGGCCTGACAACAACTAACTATGGCTACACCTTC CASSYGGLTTTNYGYTF
TRBJ1-4 NA few TRBV20-1 TGCAGTGCTTTAACTGTCGGGGGCGGCGAAAAACTGTTTTTT CSALTVGGGEKLFF
TRBJ1-2 NA NA TRBV19 TGTGCCAGTAGTGCAAGCCAGGGAGCTAACTATGGCTACACCTTC CASSASQGANYGYTF
TRBJ2-6 NA NA TRBV9 TGTGCCAGCAGGGGGAATGGGGCCAACGTCCTGACTTTC CASRGNGANVLTF
TRBJ2-2 NA NA TRBV29-1 TGCAGCGGAGGGGGTTCCGGCGGGGAGCTGTTTTTT CSGGGSGGELFF
TRBJ1-6 NA NA TRBV20-1 TGCAGTGCTAGGTCGGACGATTATAATTCACCCCTCCACTTT CSARSDDYNSPLHF
TRBJ2-3 TRBD2 few TRBV7-2 TGTGCCAGCAGCTTAGCTAGCGGGGGAGCCACAGATACGCAGTATTTT CASSLASGGATDTQYF
TRBJ2-1 NA few TRBV7-2 TGTGCCAGCAGCTTAGCTAAGGTGGGGACAAGTTTTGGAGAGCAGTTCTTC CASSLAKVGTSFGEQFF
TRBJ2-7 NA NA TRBV5-1 TGCGCCAGCAGCTTGGGGGTAAGCCAAGCCTCCTACGAGCAGTACTTC CASSLGVSQASYEQYF
TRBJ2-4 NA NA TRBV20-1 TGCAGTGCTAGGGGACAAGGCCTGATAGCCAAAAACATTCAGTACTTC CSARGQGLIAKNIQYF
TRBJ2-7 TRBD1 NA TRBV20-1 TGCAGTGCTTGGAATTGGGGACAGGCCTACGAGCAGTACTTC CSAWNWGQAYEQYF
TRBJ2-4 NA few TRBV20-1 TGCAGTGCTAGAGATCCGGTTCGGACAGTGGGACGAGCCAAAAACATTCAGTACTTC CSARDPVRTVGRAKNIQYF
TRBJ2-2 NA NA TRBV11-1 TGTGCCAGCAGCTTAAGTTGGCGGACTACTCGAGGGGCCGGGGAGCTGTTTTTT CASSLSWRTTRGAGELFF
TRBJ1-2 NA NA TRBV5-1 TGCGCCAGCAGCTTGGAAACAGGGCGCAGCTGTGGCTACACCTTC CASSLETGRSCGYTF
TRBJ1-5 NA NA TRBV18 TGTGCCAGCTCACCAAATCAACCCTCGGGCAATCAGCCCCAGCATTTT CASSPNQPSGNQPQHF
TRBJ1-2 NA NA TRBV12-3/TRBV12-4 TGTGCCAGCAGCCGGAGAACAGGGAGTGGCTACACCTTC CASSRRTGSGYTF
TRBJ1-2 TRBD1 NA TRBV28 TGTGCCAGCAGGTCAACAGGGGCGGGCTATGGCTACACCTTC CASRSTGAGYGYTF